This record looks at one TCR beta chain sequence and its context. Its antigen is unknown. CDR3 length equals 16 residues. V lost 5 bases, J lost 9 bases, and 20 bases lay in between. Germline V gene lookup returns CDR1 MNHEY and CDR2 SMNVEV (reference sequence). The PCR made use of 60 Vbeta and 13 Jbeta primers. Some clones are missing from TCRdb's copy, which holds only in-frame ones; the method was immunoSEQ multiplex PCR. Of approximately 130,000 clones in the sample, under 85% were seen once. The data derive from a study of cytomegalovirus exposure and HLA in healthy donors. Broader study findings: Being productive about 87% or about 30% of the time was typical of most TCR beta V segments in an earlier analysis. Presence/absence analyses took donor sequencing depth as roughly uniform.

The receptor's source is a man aged 18 to 30 in good health and CMV-seropositive. The sequenced sample was PBMCs. The chain employs TRBV27 and TRBJ1-6; D gene ambiguous. In DNA, the CDR3 is TGTGCCAGCAGTCCGCCATGGGCCCTCTCCCGTTCACCCCTCCACTTT. Protein product: CASSPPWALSRSPLHF.